These 8 T cell receptor beta chains originate from one sample sequenced in a study of radiotherapy plus CTLA-4 blockade in lung cancer. Generated by immunoSEQ multiplex PCR, the TCRdb table keeps only in-frame clones and is missing some. The table records about 62,000 clones, approximately 76% of them present only once. Material: peripheral blood, obtained from a patient treated with radiotherapy plus ipilimumab. The source is a human donor with non-small cell lung cancer who had a complete response to radiotherapy plus ipilimumab.

This chain links TRBV6-6 with TRBJ2-1; 7 nucleotides align to TRBD1. V lost 5 bases and J lost 4; bases outside the gene matches: 5. The CDR3 spans 14 residues. The V gene's germline CDR1 is MNHNY and CDR2 SVGAGI (reference sequence). CDR3 coding DNA: TGTGCCAGCAGTCCCGGGACAGCTTACAATGAGCAGTTCTTC. It is translated as CASSPGTAYNEQFF.

This sequence joins TRBV7-8 and TRBJ1-4, with D possibly being TRBD1 (5 bases). The germline CDR1 and CDR2 sequences are SGHVS and FQNEAQ. The CDR3 consists of 18 residues. The ends were cut back, 2 bases at V and 0 bases at J, with 16 bases in the middle. The CDR3 region has the DNA TGTGCCAGCAGCTTAATGGGGCAGACGTTTGCAACTAATGAAAAACTGTTTTTT. This encodes CASSLMGQTFATNEKLFF.

The chain combines TRBV12-5 with TRBJ1-1; tentative D call: TRBD1 (5 bases). CDR1 and CDR2 from the germline V gene are LGHNT and FRNRAP. Trimming took off 5 bases at V and 7 bases at J, with 8 bases between the two ends. The CDR3 extends over 11 amino acids. In DNA form, the CDR3 reads TGTGCTAGTGGTCTGGGACTTGAAGCTTTCTTT. Translated: CASGLGLEAFF.

The gene calls are TRBV19 and TRBJ1-3; 9 nucleotides line up with TRBD1. Per germline, CDR1 LNHDA and CDR2 SQIVND (reference sequence). CDR3 size: 16 residues. Trimming cost V 5 bases and J 2 bases; bases outside gene matches: 7. CDR3 bases: TGTGCCAGTAGTTCCGCACAGGGGGCGCCTGGAAACACCATATATTTT. Its translation is CASSSAQGAPGNTIYF.

The V call is TRBV19, the J call TRBJ2-7; 12 bases line up with TRBD1. CDR3 size: 20 residues. The V segment lost 1 base and the J segment 6 bases; nucleotides outside the gene matches: 19. In germline, CDR1 is LNHDA, CDR2 SQIVND (reference sequence). The CDR3 reads CASSIGNRSPGQGARGEQYF. CDR3 coding DNA: TGTGCCAGTAGTATAGGAAATCGGAGCCCGGGACAGGGGGCGCGGGGCGAGCAGTACTTC.

This clone was picked up one time. The J gene is TRBJ1-1, the V gene TRBV6-5, with 7 nucleotides matching TRBD1. The CDR3 sequence is 15 residues long. Germline V gives CDR1 MNHEY, CDR2 SVGAGI. V was pared by 5 bases and J by 4 bases, with 10 bases of the junction left unmatched. This CDR3 is CASSHGQGEITEAFF. The CDR3 DNA is TGTGCCAGCAGTCACGGGCAGGGGGAGATCACTGAAGCTTTCTTT.

This clone appeared a few times. The chain has TRBV10-3 and TRBJ2-7; TRBD2 agrees at 8 bases. V shed 4 bases and J 2 bases; nucleotides not matched to a gene: 4. The CDR3 is 14 amino acids. The germline CDR1 and CDR2 sequences are ENHRY and SYGVKD. DNA for the CDR3: TGTGCCATCAGTGGTAGCGGGAAGGCCTACGAGCAGTACTTC. Amino acids: CAISGSGKAYEQYF.

The rearrangement uses TRBV2 and TRBJ1-5; TRBD1 matches at 11 bases. The CDR3 consists of 15 residues. CDR1 and CDR2 from the germline V gene are SNHLY and FYNNEI. Trimming cost V 0 bases and J 15 bases; bases outside gene matches: 10. CDR3: CASSEAGTGGSRGHF. CDR3 DNA sequence: TGTGCCAGCAGTGAAGCCGGGACAGGGGGTTCTCGAGGGCATTTT.